The sequence of this T cell receptor (beta chain) was determined in a study of T-cell memory formation after mild COVID-19. Overall study findings and caveats: Clones that contracted clustered mainly in CM and EM if CD4+ and in EMRA if CD8+.

The CDR3 contains 11 residues. Germline CDR1 SNHLY, CDR2 FYNNEI. At least ten counts were recorded for this clonotype. Its target is not known. One entry per CDR3 protein results from TCRdb running MiXCR on the 5' RACE reads. The data contain roughly 110,000 distinct CDR3 sequences, roughly 12% of them seen just once; the ten biggest clones take up around 30%. The receptor comes from an adult woman who had mild COVID-19 (a few samples of this study predate the infection). Cell type and time point are not known. The chain has TRBV2 and TRBJ2-1, with D perhaps TRBD1 (5 bases). Input material: PBMCs or a T cell subset sorted from them (not recorded which). The CDR3 DNA reads as TGTGCGGGCCGACAGTACAATGAGCAGTTCTTC. This gives the protein CAGRQYNEQFF.